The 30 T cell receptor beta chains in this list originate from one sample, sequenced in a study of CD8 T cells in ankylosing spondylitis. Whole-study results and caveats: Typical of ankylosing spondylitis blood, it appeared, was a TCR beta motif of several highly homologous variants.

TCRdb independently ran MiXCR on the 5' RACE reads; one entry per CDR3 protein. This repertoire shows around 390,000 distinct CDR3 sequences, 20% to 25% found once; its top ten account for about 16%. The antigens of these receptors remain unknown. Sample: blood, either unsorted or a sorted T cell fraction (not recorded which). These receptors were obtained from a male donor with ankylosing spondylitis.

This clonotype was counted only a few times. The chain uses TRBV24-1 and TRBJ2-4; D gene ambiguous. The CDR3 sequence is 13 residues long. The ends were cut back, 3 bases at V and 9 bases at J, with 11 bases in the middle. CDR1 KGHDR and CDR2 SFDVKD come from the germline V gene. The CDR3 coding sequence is TGTGCCACCAGTGATCCCCGGGCCACCATTCAGTACTTC. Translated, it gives CATSDPRATIQYF.

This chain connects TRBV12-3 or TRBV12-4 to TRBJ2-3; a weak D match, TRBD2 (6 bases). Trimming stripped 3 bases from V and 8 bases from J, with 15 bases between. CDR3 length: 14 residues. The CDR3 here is CASSFNGEEGTQYF. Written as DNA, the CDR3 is TGTGCCAGCAGTTTTAACGGGGAGGAGGGTACGCAGTATTTT.

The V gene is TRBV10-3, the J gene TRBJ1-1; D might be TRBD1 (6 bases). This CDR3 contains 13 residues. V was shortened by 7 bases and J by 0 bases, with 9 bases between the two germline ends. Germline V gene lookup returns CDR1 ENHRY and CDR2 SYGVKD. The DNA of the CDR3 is TGTGCCATCACTGGGACATTGAACACTGAAGCTTTCTTT. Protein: CAITGTLNTEAFF.

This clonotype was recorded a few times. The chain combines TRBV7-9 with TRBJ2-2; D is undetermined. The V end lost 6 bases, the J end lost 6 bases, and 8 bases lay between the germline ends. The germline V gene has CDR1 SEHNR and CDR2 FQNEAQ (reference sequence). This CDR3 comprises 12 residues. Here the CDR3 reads CASSSHSGELFF. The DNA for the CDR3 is TGTGCCAGCAGTTCCCACTCCGGGGAGCTGTTTTTT.

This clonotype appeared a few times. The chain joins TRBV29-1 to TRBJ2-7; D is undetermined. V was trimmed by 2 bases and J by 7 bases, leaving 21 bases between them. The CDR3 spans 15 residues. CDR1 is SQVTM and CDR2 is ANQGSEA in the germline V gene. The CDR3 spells CSVERRGSVLREQYF. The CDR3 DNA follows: TGCAGCGTTGAAAGACGTGGCTCTGTCCTACGGGAGCAGTACTTC.

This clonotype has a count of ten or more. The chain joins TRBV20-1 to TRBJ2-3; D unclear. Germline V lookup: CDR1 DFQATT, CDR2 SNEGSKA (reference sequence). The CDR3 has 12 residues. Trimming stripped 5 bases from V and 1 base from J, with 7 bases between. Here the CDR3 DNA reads TGCAGTGCTCGAGGAGGCACAGATACGCAGTATTTT. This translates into CSARGGTDTQYF.

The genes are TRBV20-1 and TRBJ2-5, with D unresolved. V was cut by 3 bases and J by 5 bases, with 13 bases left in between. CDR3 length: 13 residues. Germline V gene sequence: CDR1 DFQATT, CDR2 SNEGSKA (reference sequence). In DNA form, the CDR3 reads TGCAGTGCTAGTCGATCGCCTAGGGAGACCCAGTACTTC. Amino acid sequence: CSASRSPRETQYF.

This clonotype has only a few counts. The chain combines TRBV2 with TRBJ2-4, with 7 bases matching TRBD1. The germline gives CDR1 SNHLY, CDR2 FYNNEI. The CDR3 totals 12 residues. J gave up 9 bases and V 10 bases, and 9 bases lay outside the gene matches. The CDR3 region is CAKRLAGGIQYF. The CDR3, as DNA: TGTGCCAAGCGGTTGGCAGGGGGCATTCAGTACTTC.

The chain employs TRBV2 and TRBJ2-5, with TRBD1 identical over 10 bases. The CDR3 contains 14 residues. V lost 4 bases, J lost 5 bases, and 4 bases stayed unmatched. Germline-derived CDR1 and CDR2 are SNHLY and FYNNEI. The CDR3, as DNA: TGTGCCAGCAGTGTAGACAGGGGGCTGGAGACCCAGTACTTC. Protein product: CASSVDRGLETQYF.

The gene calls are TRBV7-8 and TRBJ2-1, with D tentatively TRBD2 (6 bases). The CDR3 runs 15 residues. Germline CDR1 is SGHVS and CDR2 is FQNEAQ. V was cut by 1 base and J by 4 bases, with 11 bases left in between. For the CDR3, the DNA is TGTGCCAGCAGCTTAGAACTAGCTCCATACAATGAGCAGTTCTTC. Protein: CASSLELAPYNEQFF.

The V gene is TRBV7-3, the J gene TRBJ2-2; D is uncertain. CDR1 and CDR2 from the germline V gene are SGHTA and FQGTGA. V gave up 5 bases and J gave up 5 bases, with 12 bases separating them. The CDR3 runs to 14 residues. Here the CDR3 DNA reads TGTGCCAGCAGCGTCTCGGGTCGGACCGGGGAGCTGTTTTTT. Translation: CASSVSGRTGELFF.

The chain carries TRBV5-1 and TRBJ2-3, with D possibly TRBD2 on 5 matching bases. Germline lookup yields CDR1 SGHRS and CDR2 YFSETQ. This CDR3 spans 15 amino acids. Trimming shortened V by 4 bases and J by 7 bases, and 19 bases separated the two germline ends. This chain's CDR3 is CASSEGQIQQYTQYF. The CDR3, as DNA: TGCGCCAGCAGCGAGGGCCAGATCCAACAATATACGCAGTATTTT.

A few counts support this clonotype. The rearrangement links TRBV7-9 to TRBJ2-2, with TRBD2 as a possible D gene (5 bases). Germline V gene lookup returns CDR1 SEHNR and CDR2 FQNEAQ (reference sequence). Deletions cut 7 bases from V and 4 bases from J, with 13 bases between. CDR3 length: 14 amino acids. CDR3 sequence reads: CASIRGAGTGELFF. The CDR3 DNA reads TGTGCCAGCATTCGGGGAGCTGGCACCGGGGAGCTGTTTTTT.

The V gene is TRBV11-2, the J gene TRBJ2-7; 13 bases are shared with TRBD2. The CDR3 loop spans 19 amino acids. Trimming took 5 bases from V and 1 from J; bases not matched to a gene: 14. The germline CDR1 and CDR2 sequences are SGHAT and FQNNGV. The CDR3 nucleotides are TGTGCCAGCAGCCCTAGGGGTGGACTAGCGGGAGTCAAGTCCTACGAGCAGTACTTC. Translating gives CASSPRGGLAGVKSYEQYF. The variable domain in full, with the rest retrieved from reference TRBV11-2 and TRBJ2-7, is EAGVAQSPRYKIIEKRQSVAFWCNPISGHATLYWYQQILGQGPKLLIQFQNNGVVDDSQLPKDRFSAERLKGVDSTLKIQPAKLEDSAVYLCASSPRGGLAGVKSYEQYFGPGTRLTVT.

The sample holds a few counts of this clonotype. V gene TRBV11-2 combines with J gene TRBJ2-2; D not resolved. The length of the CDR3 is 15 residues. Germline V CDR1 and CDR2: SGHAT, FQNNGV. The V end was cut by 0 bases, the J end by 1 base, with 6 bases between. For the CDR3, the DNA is TGTGCCAGCAGCTTAGAGCGTTTGAACACCGGGGAGCTGTTTTTT. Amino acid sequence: CASSLERLNTGELFF.

The CDR3 protein is CASSSEWRTDTQYF. The CDR3 coding sequence is TGTGCCAGCAGTTCTGAGTGGCGGACAGATACGCAGTATTTT. The J gene is TRBJ2-3, the V gene TRBV6-5; no clear D. Trimming took 4 bases from V and 3 from J, leaving 11 bases between them. The CDR3 contains 14 residues. CDR1 and CDR2 (germline): MNHEY, SVGAGI.

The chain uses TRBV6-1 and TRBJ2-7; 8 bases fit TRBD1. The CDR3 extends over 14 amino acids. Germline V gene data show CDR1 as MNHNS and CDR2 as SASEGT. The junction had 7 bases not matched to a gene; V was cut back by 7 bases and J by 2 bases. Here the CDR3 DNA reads TGTGCCAGCACAATGGACAGGGAACCCTACGAGCAGTACTTC. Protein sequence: CASTMDREPYEQYF.

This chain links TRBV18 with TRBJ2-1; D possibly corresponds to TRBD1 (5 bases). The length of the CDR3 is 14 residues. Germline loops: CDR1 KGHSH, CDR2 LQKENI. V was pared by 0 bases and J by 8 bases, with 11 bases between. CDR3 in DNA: TGTGCCAGCTCACCACCTGTAGGGGTCCATGAGCAGTTCTTC. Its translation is CASSPPVGVHEQFF. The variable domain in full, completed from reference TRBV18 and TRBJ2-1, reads NAGVMQNPRHLVRRRGQEARLRCSPMKGHSHVYWYRQLPEEGLKFMVYLQKENIIDESGMPKERFSAEFPKEGPSILRIQQVVRGDSAAYFCASSPPVGVHEQFFGPGTRLTVL.

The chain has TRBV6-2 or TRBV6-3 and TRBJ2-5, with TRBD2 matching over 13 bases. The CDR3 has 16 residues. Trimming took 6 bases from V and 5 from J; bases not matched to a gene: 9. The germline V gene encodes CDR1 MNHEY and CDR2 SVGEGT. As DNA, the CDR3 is TGTGCCAGCAGCCATGGACTAGCGGGAGTTCGGGAGACCCAGTACTTC. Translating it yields CASSHGLAGVRETQYF.

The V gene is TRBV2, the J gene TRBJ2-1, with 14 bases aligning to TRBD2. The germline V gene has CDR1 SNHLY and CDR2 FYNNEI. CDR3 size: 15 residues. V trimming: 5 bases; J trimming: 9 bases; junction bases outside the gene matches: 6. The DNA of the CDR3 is TGTGCCAGCAGTCCGACTAGCGGGAGGGCCGTTGAGCAGTTCTTC. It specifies CASSPTSGRAVEQFF.

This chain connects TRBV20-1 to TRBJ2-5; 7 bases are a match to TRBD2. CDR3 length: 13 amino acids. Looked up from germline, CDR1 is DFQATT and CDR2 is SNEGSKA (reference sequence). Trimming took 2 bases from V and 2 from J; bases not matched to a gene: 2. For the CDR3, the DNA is TGCAGTGCTAGATCTAGCGGTCAAGAGACCCAGTACTTC. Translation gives CSARSSGQETQYF.

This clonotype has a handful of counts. For the CDR3, the DNA is TGTGCCAGCAGCGGACCGGGCCGTAATCAGCCCCAGCATTTT. Its protein product is CASSGPGRNQPQHF. V and J are TRBV9 and TRBJ1-5; D is ambiguous. This CDR3 has 14 amino acids. Germline lookup yields CDR1 SGDLS and CDR2 YYNGEE. V was pared by 3 bases and J by 4 bases, with 11 bases between.

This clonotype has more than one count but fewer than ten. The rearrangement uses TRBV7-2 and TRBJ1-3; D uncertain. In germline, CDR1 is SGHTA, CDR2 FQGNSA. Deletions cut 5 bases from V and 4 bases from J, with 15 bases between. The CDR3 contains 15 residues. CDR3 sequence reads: CASSKMEQTGNTIYF. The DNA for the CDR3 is TGTGCCAGCAGCAAGATGGAACAGACAGGAAACACCATATATTTT.

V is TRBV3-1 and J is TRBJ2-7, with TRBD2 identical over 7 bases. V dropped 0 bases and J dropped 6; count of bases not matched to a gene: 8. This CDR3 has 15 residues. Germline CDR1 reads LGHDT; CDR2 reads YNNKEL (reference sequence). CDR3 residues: CASSQDHGRSPEQYF. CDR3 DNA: TGTGCCAGCAGCCAAGATCACGGGAGGTCACCCGAGCAGTACTTC.

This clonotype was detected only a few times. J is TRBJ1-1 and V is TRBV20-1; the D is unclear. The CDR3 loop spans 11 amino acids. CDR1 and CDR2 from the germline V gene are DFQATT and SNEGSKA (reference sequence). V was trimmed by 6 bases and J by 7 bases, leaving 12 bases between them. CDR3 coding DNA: TGCAGTGCGCCGTGGGTGGTTGAAGCTTTCTTT. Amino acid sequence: CSAPWVVEAFF.

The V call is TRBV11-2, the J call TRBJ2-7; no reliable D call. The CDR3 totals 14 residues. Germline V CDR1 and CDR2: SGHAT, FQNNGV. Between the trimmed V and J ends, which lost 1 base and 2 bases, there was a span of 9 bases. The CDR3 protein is CASSLVRVPYEQYF. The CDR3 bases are TGTGCCAGCAGCTTAGTAAGGGTCCCCTACGAGCAGTACTTC.

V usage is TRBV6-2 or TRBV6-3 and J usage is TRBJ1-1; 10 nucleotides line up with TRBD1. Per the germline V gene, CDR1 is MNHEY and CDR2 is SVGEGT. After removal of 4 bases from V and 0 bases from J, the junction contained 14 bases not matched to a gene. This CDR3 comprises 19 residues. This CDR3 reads CASSFPGTGAPGVNTEAFF. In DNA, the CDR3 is TGTGCCAGCAGTTTCCCCGGGACAGGGGCTCCAGGCGTGAACACTGAAGCTTTCTTT.

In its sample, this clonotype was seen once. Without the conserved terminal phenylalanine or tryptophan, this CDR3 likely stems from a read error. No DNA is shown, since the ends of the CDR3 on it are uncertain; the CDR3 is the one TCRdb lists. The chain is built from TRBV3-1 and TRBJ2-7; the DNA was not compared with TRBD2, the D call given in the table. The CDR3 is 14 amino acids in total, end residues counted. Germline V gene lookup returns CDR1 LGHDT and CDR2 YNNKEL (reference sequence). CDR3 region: CASSQDQGLAGSNL.

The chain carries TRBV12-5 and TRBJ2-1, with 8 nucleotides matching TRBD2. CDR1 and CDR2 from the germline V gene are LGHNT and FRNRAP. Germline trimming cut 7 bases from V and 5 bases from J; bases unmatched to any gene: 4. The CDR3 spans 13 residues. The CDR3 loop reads CASALAGDNEQFF. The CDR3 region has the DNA TGTGCTAGTGCCCTAGCGGGCGACAATGAGCAGTTCTTC.

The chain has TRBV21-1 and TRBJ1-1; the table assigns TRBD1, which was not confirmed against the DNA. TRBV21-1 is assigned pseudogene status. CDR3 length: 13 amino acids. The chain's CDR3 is CASSPGGAGEAFF. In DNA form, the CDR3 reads TGTGCCAGCAGCCCGGGGGGGGCGGGTGAAGCTTTCTTT.